This record covers a single TCR beta chain. It lacks a known antigen. Base-call qualities are not available, and no considerably larger clone is one nucleotide away. Trimmed from V: 5 bases; trimmed from J: 8 bases; junction bases lacking a gene match: 9. Measured from the cysteine to the phenylalanine, the CDR3 is 15 residues long. Only the CDR3 part of the read is kept: 45 bases, read in frame from the first base. Taken from the germline V gene (reference sequence), the CDR1 and CDR2 loops are LNHDA and SQIVND. The data stem from a study of early stage breast cancer tumors (dated by TCRdb to the late 2010s). About the study as a whole: Of the approximately 16 invasive breast tumors, more than 9 were found to be estrogen receptor-positive, progesterone receptor-positive and HER2-negative. About 70% of the 12 ER+/PR+/HER2- tumors were invasive ductal carcinomas, while the other four were invasive lobular carcinomas. On average, each sample had roughly 10-fold read coverage. The samples as a whole yielded under 3,500,000 detected templates, corresponding to approximately 990,000 unique clonotypes.

Points the paper makes about the study in general: Roughly 2.7-fold higher T cell density and higher clonality were observed in tumors than in adjacent normal breast tissue. The small cohort size prevented analysis by tumor subtype. Chain pairing and functional markers such as CD4, CD8 and FOXP3 were missed by bulk genomic DNA sequencing of unsorted cells. Enriched TCRB sequences shared across patients were mostly commonly generated sequences, unlikely to play an important role in the tumor microenvironment. Repertoires from blood and normal breast were more alike than repertoires from blood and tumor, and in 14 of 16 patients, comparing each tissue with blood separated tumor from normal.

Dicing about 19-50 mg of tumor tissue typically gave a DNA yield of more than 3 ug. The study profiled bulk TCR beta-chain repertoires in matched peripheral blood, tumor and adjacent normal breast tissue taken from approximately 15 patients with early-stage breast cancer. After resection, visually identified tumor tissue was excised and placed in prechilled RNAlater. Tumor tissue (roughly 17-50 mg) was diced and homogenized in RLTplus buffer with beta-mercaptoethanol and antifoaming agent using a TissueLyser II. The Qiagen AllPrep DNA/RNA Mini kit was used to extract genomic DNA. Each sample was amplified as two independent genomic DNA replicates: around 0.47 ug for blood and around 1.4 ug for tumor or normal breast. Following the manufacturer's instructions, the ImmunoSeq Intro kit was used to carry out TCRB sequencing on genomic DNA. For absolute quantification, the roughly 32-cycle multiplex PCR included proprietary primers along with spike-in control sequences. An 87-bp fragment spanning the CDR3 and flanking V and J genes was sequenced with single-end 150-bp reads. Each lane of an Illumina MiSeq using version 3.0 chemistry carried seven multiplexed samples, with two replicates per sample. Per the authors' processing: The vendor's proprietary pipeline processed the raw data and merged both replicates into a single result for each sample. A clonotype was defined as productive rearrangements that share the same V-gene family, CDR3 amino acid sequence and J-gene segment. To compute clonality, the normalized Shannon entropy (Pielou evenness) of TCRB abundances was subtracted from 1. T cell density was estimated as total templates divided by the number of input cells, with the number of input cells inferred from the DNA input amount. Recon with default parameters was used to estimate total repertoire diversity and clonality. Clonotypes with over 0.1% abundance in tumor and at least 32-fold higher abundance in tumor than in normal breast were defined as tumor-enriched. TCRdb re-hosts the immuneACCESS table, in-frame sequences only. Its copies lack some clones; in the studies checked, an unresolved V gene accounts for under half of them, and the cause for the rest is not known. V, J and clone size reflect that table, while D and trimming were determined from the DNA. Within this sample are 25,000 to 30,000 clones, with about three fifths of them counted one time only. The leading ten clones occupy 7.5% to 9% of the sample.

Rearrangement joined TRBV19 to TRBJ2-1; 10 bases in between match TRBD2. The origin of this receptor is a person aged 45-65 years with breast cancer. What was sequenced was breast tumor tissue. The CDR3 reads CASSPRAGGPDEQFF. Read as DNA, the sequence is TGTGCCAGTAGTCCCCGAGCGGGAGGGCCCGATGAGCAGTTCTTC.